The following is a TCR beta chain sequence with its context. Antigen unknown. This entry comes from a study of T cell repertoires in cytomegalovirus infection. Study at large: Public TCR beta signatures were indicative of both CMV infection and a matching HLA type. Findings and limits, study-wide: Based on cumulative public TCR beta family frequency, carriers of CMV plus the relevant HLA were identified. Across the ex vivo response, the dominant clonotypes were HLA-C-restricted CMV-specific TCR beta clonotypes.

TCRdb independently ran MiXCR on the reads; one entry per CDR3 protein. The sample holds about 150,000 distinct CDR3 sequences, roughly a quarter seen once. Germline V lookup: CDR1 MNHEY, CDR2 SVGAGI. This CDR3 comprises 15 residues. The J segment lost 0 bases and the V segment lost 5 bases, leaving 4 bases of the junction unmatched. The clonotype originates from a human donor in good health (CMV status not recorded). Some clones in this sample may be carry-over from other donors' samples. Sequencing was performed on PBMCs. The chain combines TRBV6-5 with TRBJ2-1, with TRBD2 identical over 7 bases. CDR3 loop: CASSLAESSYNEQFF. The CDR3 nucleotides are TGTGCCAGCAGTCTAGCGGAGAGCTCCTACAATGAGCAGTTCTTC.